The source of this TCR beta chain is a study of T-cell reconstitution after alpha-beta-depleted transplantation in children. This clonotype showed up many times. The antigen remains unidentified. Unique molecular identifiers were incorporated when the TCRbeta library was constructed. TCRdb re-called the PCR reads with MiXCR, one entry per CDR3 protein. The sample consists of 240,000 or so distinct CDR3 sequences, around 7.5% of them appearing once. The CDR3 is 16 amino acids. Looked up from germline, CDR1 is LGHNA and CDR2 is YSLEER. V shed 0 bases and J shed 0 bases, with 8 bases lying between them. Study observations and caveats: One year after transplant, T-cell counts and diversity came mostly from newly produced T cells. Several hundred expanded graft clones reportedly were the source of alpha-beta T cells about two months after transplant. Recipient T cells and thymic progenitors that survived were the source of the high TCRbeta diversity seen at day 60 in some patients.

This sample comprised PBMCs, mostly from graft donor cells, obtained 180 days after TCRalphabeta/CD19-depleted stem cell transplant. The chain recombines TRBV4-3 with TRBJ1-4; D uncertain. This TCR derives from a male patient younger than 18 who had a stem cell transplant for acute lymphoblastic leukemia, so the T cells may come from the graft donor. CDR3 protein: CASSQDPPPTNEKLFF. CDR3 nucleotide sequence: TGCGCCAGCAGCCAAGATCCCCCTCCAACTAATGAAAAACTGTTTTTT.